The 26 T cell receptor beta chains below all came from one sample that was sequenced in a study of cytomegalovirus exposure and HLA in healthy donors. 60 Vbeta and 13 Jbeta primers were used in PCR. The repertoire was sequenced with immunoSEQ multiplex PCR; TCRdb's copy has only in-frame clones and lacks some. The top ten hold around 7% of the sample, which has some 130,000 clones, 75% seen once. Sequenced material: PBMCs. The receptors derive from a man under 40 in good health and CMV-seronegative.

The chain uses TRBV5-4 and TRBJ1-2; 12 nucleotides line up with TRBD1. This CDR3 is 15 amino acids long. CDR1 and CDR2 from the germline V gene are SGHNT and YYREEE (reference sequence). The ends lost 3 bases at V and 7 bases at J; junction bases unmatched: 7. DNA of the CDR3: TGTGCCAGCAGCTCTCCGGGACAGGGGGCGCGTGGCTACACCTTC. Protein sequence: CASSSPGQGARGYTF.

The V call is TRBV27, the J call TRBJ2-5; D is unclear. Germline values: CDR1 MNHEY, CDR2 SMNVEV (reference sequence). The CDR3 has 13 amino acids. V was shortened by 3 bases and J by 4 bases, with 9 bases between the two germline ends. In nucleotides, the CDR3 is TGTGCCAGCAGTTTGGCAGTGGCAGAGACCCAGTACTTC. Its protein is CASSLAVAETQYF.

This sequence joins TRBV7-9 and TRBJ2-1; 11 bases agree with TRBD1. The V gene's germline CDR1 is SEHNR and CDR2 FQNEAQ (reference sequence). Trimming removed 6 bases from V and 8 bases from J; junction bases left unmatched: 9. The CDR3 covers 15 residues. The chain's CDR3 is CASSLGTGGRDEQFF. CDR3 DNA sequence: TGTGCCAGCAGTCTCGGGACAGGGGGAAGGGATGAGCAGTTCTTC.

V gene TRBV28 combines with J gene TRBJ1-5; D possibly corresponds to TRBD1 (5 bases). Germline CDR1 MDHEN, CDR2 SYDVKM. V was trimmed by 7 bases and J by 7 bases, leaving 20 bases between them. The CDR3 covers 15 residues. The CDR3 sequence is CASTLSPPQGQPQHF. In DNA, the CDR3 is TGTGCCAGCACCCTCTCTCCACCTCAGGGCCAGCCCCAGCATTTT.

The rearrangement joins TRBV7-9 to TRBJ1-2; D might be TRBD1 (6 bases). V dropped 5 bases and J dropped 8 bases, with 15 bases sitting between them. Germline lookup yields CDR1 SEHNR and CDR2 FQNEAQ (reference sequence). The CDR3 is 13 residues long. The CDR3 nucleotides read TGTGCCAGCAGCGGGGGGGGCGCGTACGGCTACACCTTC. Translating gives CASSGGGAYGYTF.

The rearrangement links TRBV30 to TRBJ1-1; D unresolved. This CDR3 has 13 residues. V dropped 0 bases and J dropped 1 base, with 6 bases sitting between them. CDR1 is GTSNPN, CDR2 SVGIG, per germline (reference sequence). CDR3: CAWSVRRNTEAFF. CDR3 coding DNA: TGTGCCTGGAGTGTACGGAGGAACACTGAAGCTTTCTTT.

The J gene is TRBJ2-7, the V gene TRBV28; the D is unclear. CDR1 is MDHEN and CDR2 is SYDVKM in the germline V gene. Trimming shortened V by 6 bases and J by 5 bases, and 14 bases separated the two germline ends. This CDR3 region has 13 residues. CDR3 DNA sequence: TGTGCCAGCAGCCCCCTTAGCACCCACGAGCAGTACTTC. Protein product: CASSPLSTHEQYF.

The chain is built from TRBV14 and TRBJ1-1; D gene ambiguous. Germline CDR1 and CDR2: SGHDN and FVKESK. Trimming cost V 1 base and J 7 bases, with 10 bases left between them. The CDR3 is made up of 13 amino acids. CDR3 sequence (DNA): TGTGCCAGCAGCCAAGGAATCCGGGATGAAGCTTTCTTT. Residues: CASSQGIRDEAFF.

CDR3 sequence: CASSLDGIGAFF. For the CDR3, the DNA is TGTGCCAGCAGCTTAGATGGCATTGGAGCTTTCTTT. The V call is TRBV7-9, the J call TRBJ1-1; no firm D call. Trimming removed 1 base at V and 10 bases at J, with 10 bases between. CDR3 length: 12 residues. The germline V gene encodes CDR1 SEHNR and CDR2 FQNEAQ (reference sequence). Supplemented by reference TRBV7-9 and TRBJ1-1, the full variable domain reads DTGVSQNPRHKITKRGQNVTFRCDPISEHNRLYWYRQTLGQGPEFLTYFQNEAQLEKSRLLSDRFSAERPKGSFSTLEIQRTEQGDSAMYLCASSLDGIGAFFGQGTRLTVV.

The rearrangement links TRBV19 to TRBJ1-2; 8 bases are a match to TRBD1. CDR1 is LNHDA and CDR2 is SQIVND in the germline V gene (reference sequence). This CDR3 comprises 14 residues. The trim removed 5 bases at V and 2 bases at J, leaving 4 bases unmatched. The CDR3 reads CASSLRTGNYGYTF. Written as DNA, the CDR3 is TGTGCCAGTAGTCTCCGGACAGGGAACTATGGCTACACCTTC.

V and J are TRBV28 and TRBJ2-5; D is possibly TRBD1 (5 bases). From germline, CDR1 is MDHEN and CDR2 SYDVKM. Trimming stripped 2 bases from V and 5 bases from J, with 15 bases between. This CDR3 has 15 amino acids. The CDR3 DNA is TGTGCCAGCAGTTTAACAGACAGCTCTAGGGAGACCCAGTACTTC. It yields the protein CASSLTDSSRETQYF.

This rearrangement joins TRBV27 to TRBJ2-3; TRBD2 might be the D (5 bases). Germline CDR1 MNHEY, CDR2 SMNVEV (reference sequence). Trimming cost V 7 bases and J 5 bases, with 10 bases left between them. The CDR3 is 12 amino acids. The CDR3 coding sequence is TGTGCCAGCACCTCCCGGGGAGATACGCAGTATTTT. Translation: CASTSRGDTQYF.

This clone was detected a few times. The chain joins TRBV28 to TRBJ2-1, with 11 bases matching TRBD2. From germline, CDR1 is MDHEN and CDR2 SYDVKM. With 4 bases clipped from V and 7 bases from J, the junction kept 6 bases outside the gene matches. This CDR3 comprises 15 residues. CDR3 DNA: TGTGCCAGCAGTTCGGCAAGGACTAGCGGGAATGAGCAGTTCTTC. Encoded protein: CASSSARTSGNEQFF.

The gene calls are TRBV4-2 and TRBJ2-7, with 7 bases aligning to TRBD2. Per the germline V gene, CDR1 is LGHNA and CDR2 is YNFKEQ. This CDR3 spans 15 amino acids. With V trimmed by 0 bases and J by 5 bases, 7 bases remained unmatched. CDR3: CASSQEIAGPDEQYF. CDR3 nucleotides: TGTGCCAGCAGCCAAGAGATAGCGGGTCCCGACGAGCAGTACTTC.

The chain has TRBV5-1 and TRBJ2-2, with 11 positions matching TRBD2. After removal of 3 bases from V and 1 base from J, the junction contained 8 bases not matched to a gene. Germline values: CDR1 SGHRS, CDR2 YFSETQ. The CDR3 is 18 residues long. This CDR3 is CASSSPPTSGKNTGELFF. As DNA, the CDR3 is TGCGCCAGCAGCTCCCCCCCGACTAGCGGGAAGAACACCGGGGAGCTGTTTTTT.

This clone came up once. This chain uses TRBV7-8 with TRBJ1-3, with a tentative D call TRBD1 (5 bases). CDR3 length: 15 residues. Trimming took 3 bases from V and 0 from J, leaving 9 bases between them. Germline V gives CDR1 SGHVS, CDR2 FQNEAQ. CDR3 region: CASSFQGYSGNTIYF. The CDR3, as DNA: TGTGCCAGCAGCTTCCAGGGTTACTCTGGAAACACCATATATTTT.

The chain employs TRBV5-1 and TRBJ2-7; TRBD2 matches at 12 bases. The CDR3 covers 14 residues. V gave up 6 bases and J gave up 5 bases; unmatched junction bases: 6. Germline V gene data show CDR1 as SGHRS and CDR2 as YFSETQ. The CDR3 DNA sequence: TGCGCCAGCACCCTAGCGGGGGGGCTGGACGAGCAGTACTTC. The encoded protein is CASTLAGGLDEQYF.

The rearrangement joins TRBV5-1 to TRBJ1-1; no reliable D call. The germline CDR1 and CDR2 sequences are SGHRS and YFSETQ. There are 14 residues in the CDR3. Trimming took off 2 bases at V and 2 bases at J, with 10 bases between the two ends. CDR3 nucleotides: TGCGCCAGCAGCTTACCGGGGATAAACACTGAAGCTTTCTTT. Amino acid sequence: CASSLPGINTEAFF. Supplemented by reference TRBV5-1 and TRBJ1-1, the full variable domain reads KAGVTQTPRYLIKTRGQQVTLSCSPISGHRSVSWYQQTPGQGLQFLFEYFSETQRNKGNFPGRFSGRQFSNSRSEMNVSTLELGDSALYLCASSLPGINTEAFFGQGTRLTVV.

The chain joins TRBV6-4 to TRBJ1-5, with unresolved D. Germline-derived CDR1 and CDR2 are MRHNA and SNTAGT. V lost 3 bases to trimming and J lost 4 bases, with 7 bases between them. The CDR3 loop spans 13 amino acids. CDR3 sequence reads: CASSESTNQPQHF. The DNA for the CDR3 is TGTGCCAGCAGTGAGTCAACTAATCAGCCCCAGCATTTT.

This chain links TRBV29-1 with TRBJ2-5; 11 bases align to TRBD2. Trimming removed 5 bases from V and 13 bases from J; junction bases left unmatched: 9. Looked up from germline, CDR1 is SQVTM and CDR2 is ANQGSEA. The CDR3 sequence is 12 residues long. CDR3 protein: CSVPLAGGPPYF. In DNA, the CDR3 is TGCAGCGTTCCCCTAGCGGGGGGACCTCCGTACTTC.

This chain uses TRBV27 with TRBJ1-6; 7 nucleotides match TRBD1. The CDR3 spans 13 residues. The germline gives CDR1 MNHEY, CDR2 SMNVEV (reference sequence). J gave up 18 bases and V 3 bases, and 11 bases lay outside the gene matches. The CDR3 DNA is TGTGCCAGCAGTTTGAGACGGGACAGCGGGCCCCACTTT. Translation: CASSLRRDSGPHF.

The chain's CDR3 is CASSSGFNNEKLFF. The CDR3 region has the DNA TGTGCCAGCAGTTCGGGGTTCAATAATGAAAAACTGTTTTTT. This chain links TRBV6-5 with TRBJ1-4, with D hard to call. V was cut by 4 bases and J by 4 bases, with 10 bases left in between. CDR1 is MNHEY, CDR2 SVGAGI, per germline. CDR3 length: 14 amino acids.

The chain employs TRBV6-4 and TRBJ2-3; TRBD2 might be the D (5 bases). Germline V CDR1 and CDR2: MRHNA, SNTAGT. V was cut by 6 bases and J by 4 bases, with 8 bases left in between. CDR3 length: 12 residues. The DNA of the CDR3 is TGTGCCAGCAGGGAGGAGGCAGATACGCAGTATTTT. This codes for CASREEADTQYF.

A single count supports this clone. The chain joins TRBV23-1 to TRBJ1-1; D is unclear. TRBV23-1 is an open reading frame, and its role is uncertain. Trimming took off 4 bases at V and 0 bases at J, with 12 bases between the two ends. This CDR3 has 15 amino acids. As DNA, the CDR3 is TGCGCCAGCAGTCTAGTCACGTCGGTGAACACTGAAGCTTTCTTT. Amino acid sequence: CASSLVTSVNTEAFF.

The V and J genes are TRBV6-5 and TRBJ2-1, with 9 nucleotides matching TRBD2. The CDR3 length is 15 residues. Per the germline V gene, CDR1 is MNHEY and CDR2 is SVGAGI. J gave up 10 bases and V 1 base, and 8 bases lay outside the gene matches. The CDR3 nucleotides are TGTGCCAGCAGTTACTACGCGGGAGGGAGGGGAGAGCAGTTCTTC. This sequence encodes CASSYYAGGRGEQFF.

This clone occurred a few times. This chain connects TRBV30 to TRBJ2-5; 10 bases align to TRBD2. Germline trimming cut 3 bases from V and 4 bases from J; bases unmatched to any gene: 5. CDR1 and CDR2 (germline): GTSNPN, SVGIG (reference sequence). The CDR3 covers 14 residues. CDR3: CAWRTSGLGETQYF. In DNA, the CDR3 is TGTGCCTGGAGGACTAGCGGGTTGGGAGAGACCCAGTACTTC.